Shown below are 27 T cell receptor beta chains from a single sample sequenced in a study of early T cells in non-severe SARS-CoV-2 infection. TCRdb called the 5' RACE reads again in MiXCR, with one record for every CDR3 protein. The table records more than 80,000 distinct CDR3 sequences, roughly an eighth of them present only once. Sequencing used whole blood. The receptor set was obtained from an adult who was a healthcare worker with PCR-confirmed SARS-CoV-2 infection or an uninfected control (not recorded which).

This chain connects TRBV5-1 to TRBJ1-4, with D hard to call. Trimming left V 2 bases short and J 5 bases short, with 13 bases between. Germline-derived CDR1 and CDR2 are SGHRS and YFSETQ. The CDR3 runs to 15 residues. CDR3 sequence reads: CASSLGEQGNEKLFF. CDR3 bases: TGCGCCAGCAGCTTAGGTGAACAAGGAAATGAAAAACTGTTTTTT.

This clonotype was counted between two and nine times. The chain combines TRBV29-1 with TRBJ2-1; 7 nucleotides agree with TRBD1. Per the germline V gene, CDR1 is SQVTM and CDR2 is ANQGSEA. The CDR3 spans 15 residues. V shed 2 bases and J 5 bases; nucleotides not matched to a gene: 9. The CDR3 DNA is TGCAGCGTTGAATCCCTAGGGGGCCTTCACAATGAGCAGTTCTTC. Its translation is CSVESLGGLHNEQFF.

This clonotype came up once. The chain uses TRBV11-2 and TRBJ2-3; D remains ambiguous. This CDR3 has 14 amino acids. From germline, CDR1 is SGHAT and CDR2 FQNNGV. With 5 bases removed from V and 4 bases from J, the gap between germline ends came to 13 bases. Here the CDR3 reads CASSQPPSADTQYF. The CDR3 DNA is TGTGCCAGCAGCCAACCCCCCTCGGCAGATACGCAGTATTTT.

The gene calls are TRBV7-9 and TRBJ1-5; D is perhaps TRBD1 (5 bases). The germline CDR1 and CDR2 sequences are SEHNR and FQNEAQ (reference sequence). CDR3 length equals 14 residues. Trimming removed 5 bases from V and 6 bases from J, with 14 bases in between. CDR3 region: CASSRGGGGQPQHF. CDR3 in DNA: TGTGCCAGCAGCAGGGGAGGAGGCGGTCAGCCCCAGCATTTT.

V usage is TRBV7-6 and J usage is TRBJ2-5; 13 positions match TRBD2. CDR1 and CDR2 from the germline V gene are SGHVS and FNYEAQ. This CDR3 has 18 residues. The V and J ends lost 5 bases and 4 bases, in that order; junction bases with no gene match: 13. CDR3 protein: CASSPGLAGVGGPETQYF. CDR3 bases: TGTGCCAGCAGCCCCGGACTAGCGGGAGTAGGTGGGCCAGAGACCCAGTACTTC.

This clonotype has a handful of counts. This chain uses TRBV7-6 with TRBJ2-1; 9 bases match TRBD2. Germline CDR1 SGHVS, CDR2 FNYEAQ. The CDR3 sequence is 17 residues long. V gave up 1 base and J gave up 2 bases; unmatched junction bases: 6. CDR3 sequence reads: CASSLEISGSPYNEQFF. In DNA form, the CDR3 reads TGTGCCAGCAGCTTAGAGATTAGCGGGAGCCCCTACAATGAGCAGTTCTTC. The whole variable domain, remainder taken from reference TRBV7-6 and TRBJ2-1, is GAGVSQSPRYKVTKRGQDVALRCDPISGHVSLYWYRQALGQGPEFLTYFNYEAQQDKSGLPNDRFSAERPEGSISTLTIQRTEQRDSAMYRCASSLEISGSPYNEQFFGPGTRLTVL.

This rearrangement joins TRBV20-1 to TRBJ1-4, with 7 bases lining up with TRBD1. Germline CDR1 reads DFQATT; CDR2 reads SNEGSKA (reference sequence). Trimming removed 8 bases from V and 1 base from J; junction bases left unmatched: 13. The CDR3 consists of 16 residues. CDR3 sequence: CSTRRTGVLTNEKLFF. DNA of the CDR3: TGCAGTACGAGACGAACAGGGGTCTTAACTAATGAAAAACTGTTTTTT.

The rearrangement joins TRBV24-1 to TRBJ2-3; unclear D gene. Trimming cost V 9 bases and J 3 bases, with 15 bases left between them. Germline CDR1 is KGHDR and CDR2 is SFDVKD. This CDR3 spans 14 amino acids. The CDR3 DNA reads TGTGCCACCCGACCCAAGCCAAGGACAGATACGCAGTATTTT. Its protein product is CATRPKPRTDTQYF.

This clonotype was detected only a few times. In DNA form, the CDR3 reads TGTGCCAGCAGCTCGAGACTAGCGATTTACAATGAGCAGTTCTTC. Translating it yields CASSSRLAIYNEQFF. The V call is TRBV12-3 or TRBV12-4, the J call TRBJ2-1; 8 nucleotides agree with TRBD2. V shed 6 bases and J 4 bases; nucleotides not matched to a gene: 8. The CDR3 totals 15 residues.

The CDR3 DNA follows: TGTGCCAGCAGCCACCCCAGAGGCCTGCGGGATGGCTACACCTTC. Amino acid sequence: CASSHPRGLRDGYTF. The V gene is TRBV7-8, the J gene TRBJ1-2; D gene ambiguous. This CDR3 spans 15 amino acids. Germline V gene lookup returns CDR1 SGHVS and CDR2 FQNEAQ. V lost 5 bases and J lost 6, with 19 bases in between.

This clonotype has at least ten counts. This chain links TRBV6-1 with TRBJ1-6, with D hard to call. V lost 4 bases, J lost 8 bases, and 9 bases lay in between. CDR3 size: 13 residues. Germline V gives CDR1 MNHNS, CDR2 SASEGT. The CDR3 region is CASSGRRDSPLHF. The CDR3 nucleotides are TGTGCCAGCAGTGGACGACGGGATTCACCCCTCCACTTT.

Only a few counts were recorded for this clonotype. This sequence joins TRBV14 and TRBJ2-1; D possibly corresponds to TRBD2 (5 bases). The CDR3 is 18 amino acids. The germline V gene encodes CDR1 SGHDN and CDR2 FVKESK. V lost 3 bases and J 1 base, leaving 19 bases between the germline ends. CDR3 in DNA: TGTGCCAGCAGCCATCAAACCCGGAGGACGATGTCCTACAATGAGCAGTTCTTC. This encodes CASSHQTRRTMSYNEQFF.

The V gene is TRBV20-1, the J gene TRBJ2-1, with TRBD1 matching over 7 bases. CDR3 length: 15 amino acids. V shed 0 bases and J 9 bases; nucleotides not matched to a gene: 11. Germline V CDR1 and CDR2: DFQATT, SNEGSKA (reference sequence). The CDR3 here is CSARDRQGIGPEQFF. The CDR3 DNA is TGCAGTGCTAGAGACCGACAGGGAATCGGTCCTGAGCAGTTCTTC.

CDR3 bases: TGCGCCAGCAGCTTTCCCCGTCTGGGAGCCAACGTCCTGACTTTC. As protein: CASSFPRLGANVLTF. The chain has TRBV5-1 and TRBJ2-6; D uncertain. The V end was cut by 2 bases, the J end by 7 bases, with 13 bases between. CDR1 and CDR2 from the germline V gene are SGHRS and YFSETQ. The CDR3 contains 15 residues. Using reference TRBV5-1 and TRBJ2-6 for the parts outside the CDR3, the full variable domain is KAGVTQTPRYLIKTRGQQVTLSCSPISGHRSVSWYQQTPGQGLQFLFEYFSETQRNKGNFPGRFSGRQFSNSRSEMNVSTLELGDSALYLCASSFPRLGANVLTFGAGSRLTVL.

The V call is TRBV29-1, the J call TRBJ2-7, with TRBD1 matching over 9 bases. This CDR3 comprises 15 residues. Germline V gives CDR1 SQVTM, CDR2 ANQGSEA. Trimming removed 0 bases from V and 0 bases from J; junction bases left unmatched: 3. In DNA, the CDR3 is TGCAGCGTTGAAGAGGAGACAGGGGGCTCCTACGAGCAGTACTTC. It specifies CSVEEETGGSYEQYF.

CDR3 nucleotide sequence: TGTGCCAGTACCCCGGGGCGGGACGGTTACAATGAGCAGTTCTTC. This gives the protein CASTPGRDGYNEQFF. The chain combines TRBV19 with TRBJ2-1, with D possibly being TRBD2 (6 bases). The V end was cut by 7 bases, the J end by 4 bases, with 17 bases between. The germline V gene has CDR1 LNHDA and CDR2 SQIVND (reference sequence). CDR3 length equals 15 residues.

The V and J genes are TRBV7-7 and TRBJ2-2; D uncertain. Germline V gene data show CDR1 as SSHAT and CDR2 as FNYEAQ (reference sequence). The CDR3 totals 15 residues. With 5 bases removed from V and 4 bases from J, the gap between germline ends came to 14 bases. This CDR3 is CASSPSLGLTGELFF. CDR3 DNA sequence: TGTGCCAGCAGCCCATCCCTGGGCCTCACCGGGGAGCTGTTTTTT.

The rearrangement joins TRBV11-2 to TRBJ2-7; D not resolved. Trimming removed 1 base from V and 6 bases from J, with 10 bases in between. The CDR3 is 13 amino acids. Germline-derived CDR1 and CDR2 are SGHAT and FQNNGV. CDR3 protein: CASSLVVSGEQYF. The CDR3 DNA reads TGTGCCAGCAGCTTAGTCGTATCCGGCGAGCAGTACTTC.

The table lists this clonotype with a count of one. The chain has TRBV25-1 and TRBJ2-1, with 7 bases fitting TRBD2. Germline V gives CDR1 MGHDK, CDR2 SYGVNS. The CDR3 runs to 14 residues. The trim removed 4 bases at V and 6 bases at J, leaving 6 bases unmatched. CDR3 DNA sequence: TGTGCCAGCAGTGTGGGCGGGAGAGGCAATGAGCAGTTCTTC. This translates into CASSVGGRGNEQFF.

This clonotype was counted at least ten times. This chain links TRBV27 with TRBJ2-2; 13 bases map to TRBD2. Germline CDR1 MNHEY, CDR2 SMNVEV (reference sequence). The V gene end was trimmed by 5 bases and the J gene end by 4 bases; junction bases not matched to a gene: 13. This CDR3 is 19 amino acids long. The CDR3 nucleotides read TGTGCCAGCAGTCTATGGACTAGCGGGAGCCGAGGTAGCACCGGGGAGCTGTTTTTT. This gives the protein CASSLWTSGSRGSTGELFF.

The CDR3, as DNA: TGTGCCAGCAGTCTGACTAGCGGGAGATCCACCGGGGAGCTGTTTTTT. This translates into CASSLTSGRSTGELFF. This chain links TRBV2 with TRBJ2-2; TRBD2 matches 12 bases. CDR3 size: 16 residues. The ends lost 5 bases at V and 4 bases at J; junction bases unmatched: 5. The V gene's germline CDR1 is SNHLY and CDR2 FYNNEI.

This clonotype was seen a handful of times. The chain joins TRBV10-3 to TRBJ2-7; no clear D gene. CDR3 length equals 12 residues. V was clipped by 3 bases and J by 1 base, with 4 bases between them. Germline V CDR1 and CDR2: ENHRY, SYGVKD. CDR3 sequence: CAISDSSYEQYF. For the CDR3, the DNA is TGTGCCATCAGTGACTCGTCCTACGAGCAGTACTTC.

The V and J genes are TRBV19 and TRBJ2-1, with D unclear. The CDR3 consists of 18 residues. V lost 3 bases, J lost 0 bases, and 18 bases lay in between. Germline CDR1 is LNHDA and CDR2 is SQIVND (reference sequence). This chain's CDR3 is CASSIPDFIMSSYNEQFF. In DNA, the CDR3 is TGTGCCAGTAGTATCCCCGACTTCATCATGAGCTCCTACAATGAGCAGTTCTTC. The full variable domain, rest sourced from reference TRBV19 and TRBJ2-1, is DGGITQSPKYLFRKEGQNVTLSCEQNLNHDAMYWYRQDPGQGLRLIYYSQIVNDFQKGDIAEGYSVSREKKESFPLTVTSAQKNPTAFYLCASSIPDFIMSSYNEQFFGPGTRLTVL.

The CDR3 reads CASTRGEGANEQYF. DNA of the CDR3: TGTGCCAGCACCCGCGGGGAGGGGGCAAACGAGCAGTACTTC. V gene TRBV12-3 or TRBV12-4 combines with J gene TRBJ2-7; D tentatively reads TRBD1 or TRBD2 (7 bases each). The CDR3 consists of 14 residues. V was cut by 7 bases and J by 5 bases, with 18 bases left in between.

This clonotype occurred a few times. V usage is TRBV30 and J usage is TRBJ2-1; 9 nucleotides align to TRBD2. The CDR3 covers 16 residues. Per the germline V gene, CDR1 is GTSNPN and CDR2 is SVGIG (reference sequence). Germline trimming cut 2 bases from V and 3 bases from J; bases unmatched to any gene: 8. The chain's CDR3 is CAWSPSLAGIYNEQFF. The CDR3 coding sequence is TGTGCCTGGAGTCCAAGCCTAGCGGGGATCTACAATGAGCAGTTCTTC.

There are a few counts of this clonotype. The chain employs TRBV4-1 and TRBJ2-1; D is ambiguous. Germline V CDR1 and CDR2: MGHRA, YSYEKL. This CDR3 has 16 residues. V lost 2 bases and J lost 0, with 11 bases in between. In DNA, the CDR3 is TGCGCCAGCAGCCAACAGGCGGAGAGCTCCTACAATGAGCAGTTCTTC. As protein: CASSQQAESSYNEQFF.

The V gene is TRBV11-2, the J gene TRBJ2-1; 7 nucleotides align to TRBD2. The V gene end was trimmed by 5 bases and the J gene end by 7 bases; junction bases not matched to a gene: 14. This CDR3 has 16 residues. CDR1 SGHAT and CDR2 FQNNGV come from the germline V gene. The CDR3 reads CASSLRGSGTTNEQFF. The CDR3, as DNA: TGTGCCAGCAGCCTACGCGGGAGCGGCACCACAAATGAGCAGTTCTTC.